The 5 T cell receptor beta chains listed next were all sequenced from one sample in a study of CD8 T cells in ankylosing spondylitis. TCRdb recomputed calls from the 5' RACE reads with MiXCR, one row per CDR3 protein. The sample lists 180,000 or so distinct CDR3 sequences; around a tenth were seen once. Sequencing was performed on blood, either unsorted or a sorted T cell fraction (not recorded which). The receptors shown here come from a male donor with ankylosing spondylitis or in good health (not recorded which).

The rearrangement joins TRBV19 to TRBJ2-7; 12 bases line up with TRBD2. Germline V CDR1 and CDR2: LNHDA, SQIVND (reference sequence). Trimming cost V 3 bases and J 0 bases; bases outside gene matches: 9. The CDR3 length is 18 residues. The CDR3 loop reads CASSIQGLAGPHSYEQYF. CDR3 DNA: TGTGCCAGTAGTATCCAGGGACTAGCGGGTCCCCACTCCTACGAGCAGTACTTC.

This clonotype was detected many times. The chain couples TRBV7-4 to TRBJ2-3, with D uncertain. From germline, CDR1 is SGHVT and CDR2 SQSDAQ. CDR3 length equals 16 residues. Trimming removed 1 base at V and 2 bases at J, with 13 bases between. The chain's CDR3 is CASSLVGLEITDTQYF. The CDR3 DNA sequence: TGTGCCAGCAGCTTAGTAGGCCTAGAGATCACAGATACGCAGTATTTT. Looking up the rest from reference TRBV7-4 and TRBJ2-3 gives the full variable domain: GAGVSQSPRYKVAKRGRDVALRCDSISGHVTLYWYRQTLGQGSEVLTYSQSDAQRDKSGRPSGRFSAERPERSVSTLKIQRTEQGDSAVYLCASSLVGLEITDTQYFGPGTRLTVL.

This clonotype has more than one count but fewer than ten. The chain recombines TRBV27 with TRBJ1-6; the D is unclear. Trimming shortened V by 0 bases and J by 9 bases, and 15 bases separated the two germline ends. In germline, CDR1 is MNHEY, CDR2 SMNVEV (reference sequence). The CDR3 extends over 16 amino acids. The CDR3 DNA reads as TGTGCCAGCAGTTTATCCGGGAAGGGATACGGTTCACCCCTCCACTTT. Protein sequence: CASSLSGKGYGSPLHF.

This clonotype was seen many times. The chain carries TRBV12-3 or TRBV12-4 and TRBJ1-6; 7 bases are a match to TRBD1. This CDR3 has 14 amino acids. The ends lost 8 bases at V and 7 bases at J; junction bases unmatched: 8. CDR3 region: CASASPGGNSPLHF. The CDR3 DNA sequence: TGTGCCAGCGCGAGTCCAGGGGGAAATTCACCCCTCCACTTT.

In this sample, this clonotype turned up many times. The chain recombines TRBV5-1 with TRBJ2-1; D may match TRBD1 or TRBD2 (5 bases each). Germline assignment: CDR1 SGHRS and CDR2 YFSETQ. CDR3 length: 16 residues. Trimming removed 4 bases from V and 7 bases from J, with 21 bases in between. The CDR3 sequence is CASSAYGTPAGNEQFF. The CDR3 DNA is TGCGCCAGCAGCGCATACGGGACGCCGGCCGGGAATGAGCAGTTCTTC.